This T cell receptor (beta chain) appears in the sequencing data of a study of blood T cell repertoires in COVID-19. V lost 7 bases and J lost 0; bases outside the gene matches: 2. Per the germline V gene, CDR1 is SNHLY and CDR2 is FYNNEI. The CDR3 consists of 15 residues. Generated by immunoSEQ multiplex PCR, the TCRdb table keeps only in-frame clones and is missing some. This table has under 400,000 clones, roughly 88% appearing once. V gene TRBV2 combines with J gene TRBJ2-2, with TRBD2 identical over 10 bases. The specimen was peripheral blood. This clonotype was sampled from a woman between 25 and 40 years old with COVID-19, enrolled during active disease. This CDR3 reads CASTGLASNTGELFF. CDR3 sequence (DNA): TGTGCCAGCACGGGACTAGCGTCGAACACCGGGGAGCTGTTTTTT.